These T cell receptor beta chains were read from a single sample in a study of siplizumab effects on memory and regulatory T cells. TCRdb's table, derived via immunoSEQ multiplex PCR, lists solely in-frame clones and lacks some. This repertoire shows 85,000 to 130,000 clones, 80% to 95% found once; its top ten account for approximately 2.7%. The sequenced material came from CD4+ T cells sorted from blood. Every receptor here comes from a human donor in good health. Some clones in this sample may be carry-over from other donors' samples. Each CDR3 is given with its conserved first and last residue. D genes are given only for firm matches. Some rows mark clone size as missing; the rest say once, few, many or name a class of expanded clone.

V	J	D	size	CDR3	DNA
TRBV27	TRBJ2-5	TRBD2	once	CASTSPLLAGTKRTQYF	TGTGCCAGCACTTCCCCACTACTAGCGGGGACCAAGAGAACCCAGTACTTC
TRBV6-5	TRBJ2-2	-	-	CASSYAQMGTGELFF	TGTGCCAGCAGTTACGCCCAGATGGGCACCGGGGAGCTGTTTTTT
TRBV30	TRBJ2-1	TRBD2	-	CAWIGGRAVSYNEQFF	TGTGCCTGGATAGGCGGGAGGGCCGTTTCCTACAATGAGCAGTTCTTC
TRBV9	TRBJ2-3	-	-	CASSVRLGRWDTQYF	TGTGCCAGCAGCGTAAGGCTGGGTAGATGGGATACGCAGTATTTT
TRBV11-2	TRBJ1-5	TRBD1	-	CASSQDRDQPQHF	TGTGCCAGCAGCCAAGACAGGGACCAGCCCCAGCATTTT
TRBV19	TRBJ2-1	TRBD2	-	CASSLFLTSGNYNEQFF	TGTGCCAGTAGTCTATTCCTGACTAGCGGGAACTACAATGAGCAGTTCTTC
TRBV5-8	TRBJ2-7	TRBD2	-	CASSLGLAGVNPWEQYF	TGTGCCAGCAGCTTGGGACTAGCGGGAGTAAATCCTTGGGAGCAGTACTTC
TRBV2	TRBJ2-2	-	-	CASSRTGNTGELFF	TGTGCCAGCAGTAGGACTGGAAACACCGGGGAGCTGTTTTTT
TRBV25-1	TRBJ2-7	-	-	CASSHSYEQYF	TGTGCCAGCAGTCACTCCTACGAGCAGTACTTC
TRBV7-9	TRBJ1-3	-	-	CASSFGQSGNTIYF	TGTGCCAGCAGCTTTGGACAGTCTGGAAACACCATATATTTT
TRBV19	TRBJ2-3	TRBD1	-	CASSEQGFSTDTQYF	TGTGCCAGTAGTGAACAGGGGTTTAGCACAGATACGCAGTATTTT
TRBV5-5	TRBJ2-7	-	-	CASSPPGYGQYF	TGTGCCAGCAGCCCACCAGGGTACGGGCAGTACTTC
TRBV28	TRBJ2-5	TRBD2	once	CASSGGAMTGEYF	TGTGCCAGCAGCGGGGGGGCCATGACTGGGGAGTACTTC
TRBV2	TRBJ2-3	-	-	CASRYPSKGLLYSSTDTQYF	TGTGCCAGCAGATACCCCTCGAAGGGCCTACTCTATTCTAGCACAGATACGCAGTATTTT
TRBV25-1	TRBJ2-2	-	-	CASREGAAGELFF	TGTGCCAGCAGAGAAGGGGCTGCCGGGGAGCTGTTTTTT
TRBV1	TRBJ1-2	-	-	CTSSAERPDYGYTF	TGCACCAGCAGCGCTGAACGGCCGGACTATGGCTACACCTTC
TRBV28	TRBJ2-7	-	-	CASSLFSRESEQYF	TGTGCCAGCAGTTTATTTAGCAGGGAGTCCGAGCAGTACTTC
TRBV10-3	TRBJ2-7	-	-	CAITNRSSYEQYF	TGTGCCATCACCAACAGGAGCTCCTACGAGCAGTACTTC